The rows below give T cell receptor beta chains drawn from one sample of a study of vaccination and CD4 T cells after COVID-19. What these receptors recognize is not known. Using its own MiXCR run on the PCR reads, TCRdb lists one record per CDR3 protein. The data hold around 5,000 distinct CDR3 sequences, with approximately 35% observed a single time. Here the sequenced sample was CD4+ T cells from blood, cultured in vitro, taken after SARS-CoV-2 vaccination. These receptors were taken from a human donor who had recovered from COVID-19. Both conserved end residues are part of each CDR3. A D gene is named only where the DNA matches it firmly. Not every row has a clone size; where given, it reads once, few, many or a size class.

clone size	V gene	J gene	D gene	CDR3 protein	CDR3 DNA
-	TRBV20-1	TRBJ2-3	TRBD2	CSAYRLAGTDTQYF	TGCAGTGCTTACCGACTAGCGGGAACAGATACGCAGTATTTT
-	TRBV7-2	TRBJ2-5	-	CASSLSGLSQETQYF	TGTGCCAGCAGCTTATCTGGACTTTCTCAAGAGACCCAGTACTTC
-	TRBV3-1	TRBJ2-2	TRBD2	CASSQAGLAGTGELFF	TGTGCCAGCAGCCAAGCCGGACTAGCGGGCACCGGGGAGCTGTTTTTT
few	TRBV20-1	TRBJ2-1	TRBD2	CSSSGITFNEQFF	TGCAGTAGTAGCGGGATTACCTTTAATGAGCAGTTCTTC
few	TRBV20-1	TRBJ1-5	-	CSARDLGGGGNQPQHF	TGCAGTGCTAGAGATCTCGGAGGGGGTGGCAATCAGCCCCAGCATTTT
-	TRBV19	TRBJ2-1	-	CASSVGSPGVREQFF	TGTGCCAGTAGTGTCGGTAGTCCTGGAGTTCGAGAGCAGTTCTTC
-	TRBV5-5	TRBJ1-2	-	CASSLEASYTF	TGTGCCAGCAGCTTGGAGGCAAGCTACACCTTC
few	TRBV6-1	TRBJ1-4	TRBD1	CASTPLRGTGYEKLFF	TGTGCCAGCACGCCATTAAGGGGGACAGGGTACGAAAAACTGTTTTTT
-	TRBV18	TRBJ2-5	-	CASSPPIQETQYF	TGTGCCAGCTCACCGCCCATCCAAGAGACCCAGTACTTC
-	TRBV7-9	TRBJ1-1	-	CASSLDGGNTEAFF	TGTGCCAGCAGCTTAGACGGGGGGAACACTGAAGCTTTCTTT
few	TRBV20-1	TRBJ2-7	TRBD1	CSASRVVRGMYEQYF	TGCAGTGCTAGCAGGGTCGTCAGGGGGATGTACGAGCAGTACTTC
-	TRBV2	TRBJ1-2	-	CASSLRADTF	TGTGCCTCCTCCCTCCGGGCGGACACCTTC
-	TRBV20-1	TRBJ1-1	-	CSARGKGGMVGEAFF	TGCAGTGCTAGAGGGAAGGGAGGGATGGTCGGTGAAGCTTTCTTT
-	TRBV19	TRBJ1-5	-	CASSSEGLFNNQPQHF	TGTGCCAGTAGTAGTGAGGGGTTGTTTAATAATCAGCCCCAGCATTTT
few	TRBV2	TRBJ2-5	TRBD2	CASNLGLGLETQYF	TGTGCCAGCAACTTGGGACTAGGATTAGAGACCCAGTACTTC
few	TRBV10-3	TRBJ2-7	-	CAISGIDSRAQYEQYF	TGTGCCATCAGTGGGATAGACAGCAGGGCCCAGTACGAGCAGTACTTC
few	TRBV5-8	TRBJ1-1	-	CASSYMTPLTEAFF	TGTGCCAGCAGCTACATGACACCTCTCACTGAAGCTTTCTTT